The sequence of this TCR beta chain was determined in a study of graft-versus-host responses after intestinal transplantation. Concerning this clone itself: Its antigen is not identified.

Profiling relied on immunoSEQ multiplex PCR, and the TCRdb table lists in-frame clones only, not all of them. The sample has 85,000 to 100,000 clones; about 90% are singletons. Sequenced here: unstimulated CD8+ T cells sorted from spleen or lymph node cells, sampled before transplant. The sequence derives from a human donor who was the organ donor for an intestinal transplant.

The CDR3 reads CASSAQAGYRGYTF. The CDR3 DNA is TGTGCCAGCAGCGCCCAAGCAGGGTATCGGGGCTACACCTTC. The chain links TRBV9 to TRBJ1-2; a possible D gene is TRBD1 (5 bases). The V gene's germline CDR1 is SGDLS and CDR2 YYNGEE. Between the trimmed V and J ends, which lost 3 bases and 8 bases, there was a span of 17 bases. The CDR3 loop spans 14 amino acids.